This is a list of T cell receptor beta chains from one sample in a study of CD8 T cells in Susac syndrome. TCRdb reprocessed the immunoSEQ multiplex PCR reads via MiXCR and lists one record per CDR3 protein. The sample gives tens of thousands of distinct CDR3 sequences, 85% to 95% of which show up once; about 0.3% is in the top ten. Sequencing input: CD8+ T cells from PBMCs. The receptor source for this set is a human donor in good health. Each CDR3 is given with its conserved first and last residue. The D gene is left open where the match is weak. Not all rows give a size; the values are once, few, many and, for expanded clones, a class.

D,J,V,size,DNA,CDR3
NA,TRBJ2-1,TRBV29-1,once,TGCAGCGTTCAGACCGGGACTCATTACAATGAGCAGTTCTTC,CSVQTGTHYNEQFF
TRBD2,TRBJ2-1,TRBV7-9,once,TGTGCCAGCAGCTTAGTGGTCGGGAGGCTTGAGCAGTTCTTC,CASSLVVGRLEQFF
TRBD2,TRBJ2-1,TRBV3-1,NA,TGTGCCAGCAGCCCCTACGACATAGCGGGGAGCACCTACAATGAGCAGTTCTTC,CASSPYDIAGSTYNEQFF
NA,TRBJ2-5,TRBV4-1,NA,TGCGCCAGCAGCCAAGATTCAGGTGGAGAGACCCAGTACTTC,CASSQDSGGETQYF
NA,TRBJ1-5,TRBV2,NA,TGTGCCAGCAGTTTTTCCAATCAGCCCCAGCATTTT,CASSFSNQPQHF
NA,TRBJ1-1,TRBV28,NA,TGTGCCAGCATCCATGGGACTGAAGCTTTCTTT,CASIHGTEAFF
NA,TRBJ2-5,TRBV27,NA,TGTGCCAGCAGTTTAAGGGGGAGGCAAGAGACCCAGTACTTC,CASSLRGRQETQYF
NA,TRBJ1-2,TRBV5-1,NA,TGCGCCAGCAGCTTCTCAGGGGACTATGGCTACACCTTC,CASSFSGDYGYTF
TRBD2,TRBJ2-1,TRBV7-2,NA,TGTGCCAGCAGCTTCCCCCGAAGCGGGGGTAACAATGAGCAGTTCTTC,CASSFPRSGGNNEQFF
NA,TRBJ2-3,TRBV20-1,NA,TGCAGTGCTAGAGAAACAGTCACAGATACGCAGTATTTT,CSARETVTDTQYF
TRBD2,TRBJ2-4,TRBV28,NA,TGTGCCAGCAGTGCCTTAATTGCGGGGCTAGCGGCTCTAGCCAAAAACATTCAGTACTTC,CASSALIAGLAALAKNIQYF
TRBD2,TRBJ2-3,TRBV6-5,few,TGTGCCAGCAGTTCGACTAGCGGGACAGATACGCAGTATTTT,CASSSTSGTDTQYF
NA,TRBJ2-3,TRBV13,NA,TGTGCCAGCAGCCCGGGTCACACAGATACGCAGTATTTT,CASSPGHTDTQYF
TRBD1,TRBJ1-1,TRBV9,NA,TGTGCCAGCAGCGTAGCCGACAGGGCCATCGAAGCTTTCTTT,CASSVADRAIEAFF
NA,TRBJ2-1,TRBV13,NA,TGTGCCAGCAGCCCAGAAAGCGGAAGCTCCTACAATGAGCAGTTCTTC,CASSPESGSSYNEQFF
NA,TRBJ2-7,TRBV11-2,NA,TGTGCCAGCAGCTTATATGCAGGGGTCGGCGAGCAGTACTTC,CASSLYAGVGEQYF
NA,TRBJ2-5,TRBV4-1,NA,TGCGCCAGCAGCCAAGGGAAAGAGACCCAGTACTTC,CASSQGKETQYF
TRBD1,TRBJ1-2,TRBV7-9,once,TGTGCCAGCAGCTCACCGACAGGGACTAACTATGGCTACACCTTC,CASSSPTGTNYGYTF
NA,TRBJ1-2,TRBV3-1,once,TGTGCCAGCAGCTTGGGGGTCAATGGCTACACCTTC,CASSLGVNGYTF
NA,TRBJ2-7,TRBV27,NA,TGTGCCAGCAGTTTTAGGAGAACCTACGAGCAGTACTTC,CASSFRRTYEQYF
TRBD2,TRBJ2-1,TRBV4-1,NA,TGCGCCAGCAGCCAAGTTCCGGGACTAGCGGGAGTGGATGAGCAGTTCTTC,CASSQVPGLAGVDEQFF
TRBD2,TRBJ2-7,TRBV15,once,TGTGCCACCAGCTTTAGGCTAGCGGCCTCCTACGAGCAGTACTTC,CATSFRLAASYEQYF
NA,TRBJ2-1,TRBV14,NA,TGTGCCAGCAGCCAAGTAACTTACAATGAGCAGTTCTTC,CASSQVTYNEQFF
NA,TRBJ1-2,TRBV4-3,NA,TGCGCCAGCAGCCAAGCTCAGGGACCCTATGGCTACACCTTC,CASSQAQGPYGYTF
TRBD1,TRBJ2-7,TRBV4-1,NA,TGCGCCAGCAGCCATCCGGGACAGCCGTACGAGCAGTACTTC,CASSHPGQPYEQYF
NA,TRBJ2-2,TRBV12-3/TRBV12-4,NA,TGTGCCAGCAGTCCCCTTAACACCGGGGAGCTGTTTTTT,CASSPLNTGELFF
NA,TRBJ1-4,TRBV7-9,NA,TGTGCCAGCGGACTTAATGAAAAACTGTTTTTT,CASGLNEKLFF
TRBD2,TRBJ2-1,TRBV4-1,NA,TGCGCCAGCAGCCGCGCGGGGGGTACCAATGAGCAGTTCTTC,CASSRAGGTNEQFF
NA,TRBJ2-1,TRBV7-8,NA,TGTGCCAGCAGCTTATTACTGAACGGCCAACCCAACAATGAGCAGTTCTTC,CASSLLLNGQPNNEQFF
TRBD1,TRBJ2-5,TRBV12-3/TRBV12-4,NA,TGTGCCAGCAGCCCCGACAGGGGTTTAGGGACCCAGTACTTC,CASSPDRGLGTQYF
TRBD2,TRBJ2-2,TRBV20-1,NA,TGCAGTGCTAGAGATGGGACTAGCGACACCGGGGAGCTGTTTTTT,CSARDGTSDTGELFF
TRBD1,TRBJ2-1,TRBV29-1,NA,TGCAGCGTTGAAGATAGGACAGGGAGCTCCTACAATGAGCAGTTCTTC,CSVEDRTGSSYNEQFF
NA,TRBJ2-1,TRBV4-3,NA,TGCGCCAGCAGCCCCGTGGACTCCTACAATGAGCAGTTCTTC,CASSPVDSYNEQFF
TRBD2,TRBJ2-7,TRBV10-3,NA,TGTGCCGTCAGTGATCTTCCAGCGGGGACGGACGAGCAGTACTTC,CAVSDLPAGTDEQYF
NA,TRBJ1-5,TRBV27,NA,TGTGCCAGCAGTCCCCTAGGCAATCAGCCCCAGCATTTT,CASSPLGNQPQHF
NA,TRBJ2-3,TRBV5-1,once,TGCGCCAGCAGCTTGGGGTTAACAGATACGCAGTATTTT,CASSLGLTDTQYF
NA,TRBJ1-4,TRBV5-1,NA,TGCGCCAGCAGCGCCAACCCTAATGAAAAACTGTTTTTT,CASSANPNEKLFF
NA,TRBJ1-4,TRBV4-1,NA,TGCGCCAGCAGCCAGGACAGTGAAAAACTTTTTTTT,CASSQDSEKLFF
NA,TRBJ1-1,TRBV27,NA,TGTGCCAGCAGTCCATCCAAAGGCGATATGAACACTGAAGCTTTCTTT,CASSPSKGDMNTEAFF
NA,TRBJ1-1,TRBV6-5,once,TGTGCCAGCAGTTACCAGGGCTCGAACACTGAAGCTTTCTTT,CASSYQGSNTEAFF
NA,TRBJ2-2,TRBV24-1,NA,TGTGCCACCAGTGAGCGCGGGACAGCGTACACCGGGGAGCTGTTTTTT,CATSERGTAYTGELFF
TRBD1,TRBJ1-2,TRBV7-2,few,TGTGCCAGCAGCCGGGGACAGGGTCGAGGCTACACCTTC,CASSRGQGRGYTF
NA,TRBJ2-3,TRBV27,NA,TGTGCCAGCAACCGCGGGGGCACAGATACGCAGTATTTT,CASNRGGTDTQYF
TRBD2,TRBJ2-1,TRBV14,NA,TGTGCCAGCAGCGGACTAGCGGGAGGCTCCTACAATGAGCAGTTCTTC,CASSGLAGGSYNEQFF
TRBD1,TRBJ2-1,TRBV6-2/TRBV6-3,NA,TGTGCCAGCAGTCGGACAGGGGGTTCCTACAATGAGCAGTTCTTC,CASSRTGGSYNEQFF
TRBD1,TRBJ2-5,TRBV4-3,NA,TGCGCCAGCAGCCAGGACAGGGGCTGGGAGACCCAGTACTTC,CASSQDRGWETQYF
TRBD1,TRBJ2-5,TRBV9,NA,TGTGCCAGCACCTCGACAGGGAACCGGCGGGAGACCCAGTACTTC,CASTSTGNRRETQYF
NA,TRBJ2-6,TRBV27,NA,TGTGCCAGCAGTCCCGACAGCTCTGGGGCCAACGTCCTGACTTTC,CASSPDSSGANVLTF
NA,TRBJ2-1,TRBV23-1,NA,TGCGCCAGCAGAGCGGATACGGCCTACAATGAGCAGTTCTTC,CASRADTAYNEQFF
TRBD2,TRBJ2-7,TRBV13,NA,TGTGCCAGCAGCCCGCGGGGGATTCCGTACGAGCAGTACTTC,CASSPRGIPYEQYF
TRBD2,TRBJ2-5,TRBV7-9,NA,TGTGCCAGCAGACCGCCGGGACTAGGAGGGGAGACCCAGTACTTC,CASRPPGLGGETQYF